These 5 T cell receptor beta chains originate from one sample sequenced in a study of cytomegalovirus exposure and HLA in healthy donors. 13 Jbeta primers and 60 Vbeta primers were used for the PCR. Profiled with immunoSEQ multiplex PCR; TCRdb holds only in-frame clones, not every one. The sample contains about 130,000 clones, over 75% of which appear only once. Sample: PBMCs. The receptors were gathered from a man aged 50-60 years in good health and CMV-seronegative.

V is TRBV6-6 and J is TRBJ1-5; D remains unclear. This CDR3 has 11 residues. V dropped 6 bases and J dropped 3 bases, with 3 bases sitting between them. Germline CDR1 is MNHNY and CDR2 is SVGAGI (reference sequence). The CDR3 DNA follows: TGTGCCAGCAGCTCCAATCAGCCCCAGCATTTT. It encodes CASSSNQPQHF.

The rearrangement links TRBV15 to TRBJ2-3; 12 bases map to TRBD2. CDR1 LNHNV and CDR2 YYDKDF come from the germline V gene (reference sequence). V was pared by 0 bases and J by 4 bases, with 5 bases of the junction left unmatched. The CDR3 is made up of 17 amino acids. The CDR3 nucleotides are TGTGCCACCAGCAGAGATAGGCTAGCGGGAGGGGCAGATACGCAGTATTTT. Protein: CATSRDRLAGGADTQYF.

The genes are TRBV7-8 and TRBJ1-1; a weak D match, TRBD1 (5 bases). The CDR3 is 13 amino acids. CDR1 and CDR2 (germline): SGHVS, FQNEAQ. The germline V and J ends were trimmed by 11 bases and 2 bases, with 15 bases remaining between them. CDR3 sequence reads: CAGSREYNTEAFF. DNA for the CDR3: TGTGCCGGTTCCAGGGAATACAACACTGAAGCTTTCTTT.

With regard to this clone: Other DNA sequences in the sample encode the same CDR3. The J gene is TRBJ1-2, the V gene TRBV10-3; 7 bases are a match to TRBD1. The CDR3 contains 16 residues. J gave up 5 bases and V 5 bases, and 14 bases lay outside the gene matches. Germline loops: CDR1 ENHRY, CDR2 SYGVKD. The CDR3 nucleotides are TGTGCCATCAGTTCAAGACAGGGCGCGTCGGAGTATGGCTACACCTTC. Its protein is CAISSRQGASEYGYTF.

Here the CDR3 DNA reads TGTGCCAGCAGAGTGGACAGGGTAGGATTGCGGGCTTTCTTT. It codes for CASRVDRVGLRAFF. V and J are TRBV28 and TRBJ1-1; TRBD1 matches 8 bases. The CDR3 runs to 14 residues. Germline CDR1 and CDR2: MDHEN and SYDVKM. V gave up 6 bases and J gave up 11 bases; unmatched junction bases: 14.